This entry lists 10 T cell receptor beta chains sequenced from one sample in a study of blood T cell repertoires in COVID-19. Data came from immunoSEQ multiplex PCR; TCRdb stores just in-frame clones and leaves some out. The sample lists under 150,000 clones, 65% to 90% occurring once. The sample was PBMCs or T cells enriched from blood (not recorded which). These receptor sequences come from a woman aged 50 to 60 who had recovered from COVID-19.

V and J are TRBV5-8 and TRBJ1-2; 7 nucleotides agree with TRBD1. Germline values: CDR1 SGHTS, CDR2 YDEGEE. This CDR3 has 15 amino acids. Trimming at V came to 4 bases and at J to 4 bases, leaving 10 bases not matched to a gene. CDR3 sequence reads: CASSTGTQGLYGYTF. CDR3 DNA: TGTGCCAGCAGCACCGGGACACAGGGGCTCTATGGCTACACCTTC. Combining the CDR3 with reference TRBV5-8 and TRBJ1-2 gives the whole variable domain EAGVTQSPTHLIKTRGQQATLRCSPISGHTSVYWYQQALGLGLQFLLWYDEGEERNRGNFPPRFSGRQFPNYSSELNVNALELEDSALYLCASSTGTQGLYGYTFGSGTRLTVV.

This chain uses TRBV3-1 (or the pseudogene TRBV3-2) with TRBJ2-3; maybe TRBD1 (5 bases). V lost 1 base, J lost 2 bases, and 10 bases lay in between. The CDR3 extends over 15 amino acids. Germline V gene sequence: CDR1 LGHDT, CDR2 YNNKEL (reference sequence). The CDR3 spells CASSQGWGPTDTQYF. DNA for the CDR3: TGTGCCAGCAGCCAAGGGTGGGGCCCCACAGATACGCAGTATTTT.

The V gene is TRBV5-1, the J gene TRBJ2-7; TRBD2 aligns across 7 bases. Germline values: CDR1 SGHRS, CDR2 YFSETQ. The V and J ends lost 0 bases and 3 bases, in that order; junction bases with no gene match: 9. The CDR3 loop spans 16 amino acids. CDR3 DNA sequence: TGCGCCAGCAGCTTGGCCAGCGGGGAGAGGAACTACGAGCAGTACTTC. As protein: CASSLASGERNYEQYF.

This clone was seen just once. V and J are TRBV18 and TRBJ1-4; D not resolved. Trimming removed 0 bases at V and 8 bases at J, with 10 bases between. There are 14 residues in the CDR3. CDR1 is KGHSH, CDR2 LQKENI, per germline. CDR3 in amino acids: CASSPPVWREKLFF. The CDR3 DNA reads TGTGCCAGCTCACCACCGGTGTGGAGGGAAAAACTGTTTTTT.

V and J are TRBV7-3 and TRBJ2-1; TRBD1 might be the D (6 bases). The CDR3 length is 16 residues. Between the trimmed V and J ends, which lost 5 bases and 2 bases, there was a span of 16 bases. Germline CDR1 reads SGHTA; CDR2 reads FQGTGA. The CDR3 DNA sequence: TGTGCCAGCAGCGTGGACAGCTACGTTACCTACAATGAGCAGTTCTTC. Its translation is CASSVDSYVTYNEQFF. Full variable domain (outside the CDR3, taken from reference TRBV7-3 and TRBJ2-1): GAGVSQTPSNKVTEKGKYVELRCDPISGHTALYWYRQSLGQGPEFLIYFQGTGAADDSGLPNDRFFAVRPEGSVSTLKIQRTERGDSAVYLCASSVDSYVTYNEQFFGPGTRLTVL.

The chain has TRBV27 and TRBJ2-3; perhaps TRBD2 as D (6 bases). The V gene's germline CDR1 is MNHEY and CDR2 SMNVEV (reference sequence). The ends were cut back, 7 bases at V and 7 bases at J, with 12 bases in the middle. This CDR3 spans 12 amino acids. Here the CDR3 reads CASTAGGYTQYF. CDR3 DNA sequence: TGTGCCAGCACCGCCGGGGGATATACGCAGTATTTT.

This clone was seen more than once but under ten times. The chain carries TRBV7-8 and TRBJ2-5; D is perhaps TRBD2 (6 bases). Germline loops: CDR1 SGHVS, CDR2 FQNEAQ. The CDR3 totals 17 residues. V was clipped by 6 bases and J by 0 bases, with 20 bases between them. This chain's CDR3 is CASRRVLAEGNQETQYF. The CDR3 nucleotides are TGTGCCAGCAGGAGGGTCCTTGCGGAGGGGAACCAAGAGACCCAGTACTTC.

CDR3: CASSLGILAGGGLDTQYF. The CDR3 DNA follows: TGTGCCAGCAGCCTGGGGATCCTAGCGGGGGGTGGACTGGATACGCAGTATTTT. The V call is TRBV5-6, the J call TRBJ2-3; TRBD2 matches at 11 bases. V gave up 4 bases and J gave up 6 bases; unmatched junction bases: 16. This CDR3 has 18 amino acids. CDR1 SGHDT and CDR2 YYEEEE come from the germline V gene.

This sequence joins TRBV4-3 and TRBJ2-3; D is uncertain. Trimming took 0 bases from V and 5 from J, leaving 9 bases between them. Germline V gene lookup returns CDR1 LGHNA and CDR2 YSLEER. The CDR3 runs 14 residues. For the CDR3, the DNA is TGCGCCAGCAGCCAAGATAGATTCCGAGATACGCAGTATTTT. It yields the protein CASSQDRFRDTQYF.

This chain links TRBV19 with TRBJ1-1; 10 positions match TRBD1. V gave up 5 bases and J gave up 1 base; unmatched junction bases: 4. The CDR3 length is 15 residues. Germline lookup yields CDR1 LNHDA and CDR2 SQIVND (reference sequence). CDR3 protein: CASSAWDRGNTEAFF. The CDR3 DNA follows: TGTGCCAGTAGTGCCTGGGACAGGGGGAACACTGAAGCTTTCTTT.